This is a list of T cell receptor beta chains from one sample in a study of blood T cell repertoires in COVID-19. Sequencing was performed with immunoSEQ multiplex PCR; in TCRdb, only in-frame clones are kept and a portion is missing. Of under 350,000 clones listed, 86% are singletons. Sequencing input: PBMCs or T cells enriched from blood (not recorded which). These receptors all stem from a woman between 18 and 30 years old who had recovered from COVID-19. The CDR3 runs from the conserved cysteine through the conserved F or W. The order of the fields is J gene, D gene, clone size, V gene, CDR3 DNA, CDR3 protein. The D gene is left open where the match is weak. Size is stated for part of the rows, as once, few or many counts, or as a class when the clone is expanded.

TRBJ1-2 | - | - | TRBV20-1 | TGCAGTGCTAGTTTACAGGCTAATGGCTACACCTTC | CSASLQANGYTF
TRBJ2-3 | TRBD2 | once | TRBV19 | TGTGCCAGTAGGAGACAGGGACTAGCGGACACAGATACGCAGTATTTT | CASRRQGLADTDTQYF
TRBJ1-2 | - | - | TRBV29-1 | TGCAGCGTTGAAGTCGCACAGCTTAACTATGGCTACACCTTC | CSVEVAQLNYGYTF
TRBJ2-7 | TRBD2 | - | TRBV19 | TGTGCCAGTAGTATAGCCGGAAACGGGGGGTCCTACGAGCAGTACTTC | CASSIAGNGGSYEQYF
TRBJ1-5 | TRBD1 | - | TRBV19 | TGTGCCAGTAAACAGGGGTATCAGCCCCAGCATTTT | CASKQGYQPQHF
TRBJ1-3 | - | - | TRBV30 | TGTGCCTGGGGTGGGACCGGGACATACCGAAACACCATATATTTT | CAWGGTGTYRNTIYF
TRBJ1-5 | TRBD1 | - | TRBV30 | TGTGCCTGGGGATCCTACAGGGGTGATCAGCCCCAGCATTTT | CAWGSYRGDQPQHF
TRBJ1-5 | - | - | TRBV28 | TGTGCCAGCAGTTTATACAGGGCAATCAATCAGCCCCAGCATTTT | CASSLYRAINQPQHF
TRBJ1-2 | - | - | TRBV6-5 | TGTGCCAGCAGTCCTAGCTCTAACTATGGCTACACCTTC | CASSPSSNYGYTF
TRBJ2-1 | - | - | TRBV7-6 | TGTGCCAGCAGCTCACAGGGTCAGAGCTCCTACAATGAGCAGTTCTTC | CASSSQGQSSYNEQFF
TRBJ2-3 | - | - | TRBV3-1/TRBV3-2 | TGTGCCAGCAGCCAAGATGAGAGGATAGATACGCAGTATTTT | CASSQDERIDTQYF
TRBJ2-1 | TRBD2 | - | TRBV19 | TGTGCCAGTAGTCCCGGACTAGTAAGGGGAGGACGTAAAGACAATGAGCAGTTCTTC | CASSPGLVRGGRKDNEQFF
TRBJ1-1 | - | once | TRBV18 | TGTGCCAGCTCCCTAACAGAGAACACTGAAGCTTTCTTT | CASSLTENTEAFF
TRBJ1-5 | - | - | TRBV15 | TGTGCCACCAGCTTTCACAGTGGCAATCAGCCCCAGCATTTT | CATSFHSGNQPQHF
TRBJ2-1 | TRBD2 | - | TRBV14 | TGTGCCAGCAGCCAAGGACTAGCCGTCAATGAGCAGCTCTTC | CASSQGLAVNEQLF
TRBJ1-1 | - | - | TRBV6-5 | TGTGCCAGCGGACAGTTGAACACTGAAGCTTTCTTT | CASGQLNTEAFF
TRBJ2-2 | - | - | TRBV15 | TGTGCCACCAGGGGAGGTACCGGGGAGCTGTTTTTT | CATRGGTGELFF
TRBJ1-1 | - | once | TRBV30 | TGTGCCTCGGAGGCAGGGGACCTTACAAACACTGAAGCTTTCTTT | CASEAGDLTNTEAFF
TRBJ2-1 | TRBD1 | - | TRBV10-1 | TGCGCCAGCAGTGGTCACAGGGGCTCCTACAATGAGCAGTTCTTC | CASSGHRGSYNEQFF
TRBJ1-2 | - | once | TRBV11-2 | TGTGCCAGCAGCTTAGACAGGGTGGCTAACTATGGCTACACCTTC | CASSLDRVANYGYTF
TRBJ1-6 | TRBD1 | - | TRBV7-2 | TGTGCCAGCAGCGTTACAGGGGACGGTTCACCCCTCCACTTT | CASSVTGDGSPLHF
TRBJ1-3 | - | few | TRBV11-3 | TGTGCCAGCAGCAGCCGGGTGGGTAACGCCATATATTTT | CASSSRVGNAIYF
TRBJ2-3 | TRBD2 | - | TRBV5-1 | TGCGCCAGCAGCTTGCCTAGCGGGGGCACAGATACGCAGTATTTT | CASSLPSGGTDTQYF
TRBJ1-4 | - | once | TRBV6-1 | TGTGCCAGCAGTGATCTCGCAGGATCGGAACTGTTTTTT | CASSDLAGSELFF